This TCR beta chain was captured by sequencing in a study of T cell clones after liver transplantation (dated by TCRdb to between 2018 and 2021). In terms of the full investigation: The samples were obtained from ITN030ST, a randomized trial that attempted immunosuppression withdrawal within 2 years after liver transplantation. Third party-reactive TCRbeta sequences were also identified from pre-transplant MLRs to serve as an antigen-independent comparator for donor-reactive sequences. A cohort of 8 liver transplant recipients was studied, of whom 3 were classified as tolerant and 5 as non-tolerant. Blood samples were collected pre-transplant, pre-randomization before withdrawal, and post-randomization after either full withdrawal or failed withdrawal. Donor-reactive T cell clones were identified using TCRbeta sequencing after a pre-transplant mixed lymphocyte reaction and were then followed in post-transplant blood. Tolerance meant complete immunosuppression withdrawal for at least one year without liver enzymes rising beyond twice the upper limit of normal. Of the eight recipients, a few were HCV-positive, while the remaining recipients had been transplanted for non-autoimmune, non-viral indications. No induction therapy was given to the subjects, and standard immunosuppression was administered until randomization at 12-24 months post-transplant.

Paper-wide results and their limitations: Once repertoire turnover was taken into account, donor-reactive detection showed a significant reduction for CD4 in 7 of 8 subjects and for CD8 in 8 of 8. In most of the 8 subjects, regardless of tolerance or HCV status, circulating donor-reactive CD4 TCRbeta sequences dropped significantly post-transplant. Because allograft tissue specimens were not available, migration of donor-reactive T cells into the graft, rather than deletion, may have occurred. Low numbers of available donor cells limited the measurable donor-reactive repertoire in two subjects. The conclusions were considered preliminary, being limited by small, heterogeneous patient numbers and non-standardized post-transplant time points. Donor-reactive sequences decreased more than third party-reactive sequences, which suggests partial antigen-specific deletion that was not related to withdrawal success.

The germline V gene provides CDR1 SGHTA and CDR2 FQGNSA. There are 15 amino acids in the CDR3, from cysteine to phenylalanine inclusive. CDR3 DNA is the only sequence kept; it has 45 bases, read in frame from the first base. V lost 3 bases and J lost 5 bases, and the count of bases not matched to a germline gene is 8. Using immunoSEQ, frozen genomic DNA was subjected to high-throughput TCRbeta CDR3 sequencing, a process that included PCR amplification, mapping, bias correction and internal controls. The study's own analysis went as follows. Productive rearrangements were retained, and unique TCRbeta sequences were defined by the CDR3 nucleotide sequence together with the V and J gene. Donor-reactive sequences required at least 5-fold expansion in CFSE-low cells versus unstimulated pre-transplant cells and at least 0.01% frequency. Minimum frequency thresholds were set for each subject on the basis of the unstimulated sample with the lowest template count, so that a detection power of at least 90% was ensured. Repertoire turnover was measured by Jensen-Shannon divergence between the top 1000 TCRbeta sequences post- and pre-transplant. Two-sided Fisher's exact tests were used to test for changes in the detection of donor-reactive sequences. As stored in TCRdb, this immuneACCESS dataset retains in-frame rearrangements with V and J assigned. A fraction of the clones does not appear; measured against another copy, unresolved V genes explain less than half of the discrepancy, and the remainder lacks a known reason. V, J and clone size are taken as reported in that table, and D and trimming were inferred from the DNA itself. This sample is represented by 55,000 to 75,000 clones; about 91% of them were singletons. The ten biggest clones cover roughly 0.9% of the sample.

With respect to this clone: Its antigen target is currently unknown. No quality values exist for individual bases; no much larger clone is one base distant.

Thawed unstimulated PBMCs were stained for CD3, CD4 and CD8 and FACS-sorted into CD3+CD4+ and CD3+CD8+ populations. Randomization to immunosuppression withdrawal applied to every one of the 8 studied subjects. The Qiagen DNeasy Blood and Tissue Kit was used to isolate genomic DNA. This sequence was found in a human patient who received a liver transplant. After a transplant, some T cells may have been passed on by the graft donor. The specimen comprised CD4+ T cells from blood, sampled roughly 25 months after liver transplant. The rearranged chain carries TRBV7-2 and TRBJ2-7, and 9 junctional nucleotides match TRBD1. The bases read TGTGCCAGCAGCTTGGCGGGACAGGGTGTCCACGAGCAGTACTTC. Its translation reads: CASSLAGQGVHEQYF.